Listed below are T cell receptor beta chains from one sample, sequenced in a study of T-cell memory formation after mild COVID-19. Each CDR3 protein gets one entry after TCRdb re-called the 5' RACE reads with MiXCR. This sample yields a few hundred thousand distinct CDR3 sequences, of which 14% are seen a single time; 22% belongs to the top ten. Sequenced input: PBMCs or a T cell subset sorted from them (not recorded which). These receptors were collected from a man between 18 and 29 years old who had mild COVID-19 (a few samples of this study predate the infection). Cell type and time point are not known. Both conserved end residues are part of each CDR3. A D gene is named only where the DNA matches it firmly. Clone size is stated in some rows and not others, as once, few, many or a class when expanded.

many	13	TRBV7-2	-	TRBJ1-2	TGTGCCAGCAGCGCGGGGTGGGCCACAGACCCACACTTC	CASSAGWATDPHF
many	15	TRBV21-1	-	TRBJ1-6	TGTGCCAGCAGCAAACCGGACAGAGCAAATTCACCCCTCCACTTT	CASSKPDRANSPLHF
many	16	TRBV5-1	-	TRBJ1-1	TGCGCCAGCAGCCCCCTCAGCGGCGGGCTGAACACTGAAGCTTTCTTT	CASSPLSGGLNTEAFF
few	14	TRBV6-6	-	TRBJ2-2	TGTGCCAGCAGGAACACAGGGAACTCCGGGGAGCTGTTTTTT	CASRNTGNSGELFF
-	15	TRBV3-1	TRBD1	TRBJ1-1	TGTGCCAGCAGCCCCGGGACAGGAACAAACACTGAAGCTTTCTTT	CASSPGTGTNTEAFF
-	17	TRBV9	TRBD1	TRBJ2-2	TGTGCCAGCAGCGCAGTCCCCGACAGGGCGAGAACCGGGGAGCTGTTTTTT	CASSAVPDRARTGELFF
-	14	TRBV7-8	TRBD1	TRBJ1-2	TGTGCCAGCAGCTTGGACAGGGACACAAGCGGCTACACCTTC	CASSLDRDTSGYTF
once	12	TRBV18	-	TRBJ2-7	TGTGCCAGCTCACCGGGTTTAAGCGAGCAGTACTTC	CASSPGLSEQYF
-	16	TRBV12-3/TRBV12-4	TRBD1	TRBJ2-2	TGTGCCAGCAGCCGAGGAGTGGACAGGGCCACCGGGGAGCTGTTTTTT	CASSRGVDRATGELFF
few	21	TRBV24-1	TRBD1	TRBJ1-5	TGTGCCACCAGTGATTTGGGACAGGGTCGGAGTTGGTTGGAACACAATCAGCCCCAGCATTTT	CATSDLGQGRSWLEHNQPQHF
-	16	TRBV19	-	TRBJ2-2	TGTGCCACCTTGGGGGGACCTTTCGCGAACACCGGGGAGCTGTTTTTT	CATLGGPFANTGELFF
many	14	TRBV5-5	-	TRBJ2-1	TGTGCCAGCAGCATCTGGGACATCCGGGATGAGCAGTTCTTC	CASSIWDIRDEQFF
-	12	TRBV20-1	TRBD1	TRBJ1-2	TGCAGTGGCCAAGGGGGCGGGCGTGGCTACACCTTC	CSGQGGGRGYTF
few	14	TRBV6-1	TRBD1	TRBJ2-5	TGTGCCAGCAGTGAATGGACAGGGATAGAGACCCAGTACTTC	CASSEWTGIETQYF
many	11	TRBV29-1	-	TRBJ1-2	TGCAGCGTTAAGGAAGGGGTAGGCTACACCTTC	CSVKEGVGYTF
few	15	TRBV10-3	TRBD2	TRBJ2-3	TGTGCCATCAGTGAGTCTAGCGGGGGTCCAGATACGCAGTATTTT	CAISESSGGPDTQYF
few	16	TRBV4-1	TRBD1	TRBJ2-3	TGCGCCAGCAGCCTGACGACAGGGTCCTTGACAGATACGCAGTATTTT	CASSLTTGSLTDTQYF
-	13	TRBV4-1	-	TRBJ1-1	TGCGCCAGCAGCCAGGGGTACAGGTCTGAAGCTTTCTTT	CASSQGYRSEAFF
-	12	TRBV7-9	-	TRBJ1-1	TGTGCCGCCGGGACACCAAGCACTGAAGCTTTCTTT	CAAGTPSTEAFF
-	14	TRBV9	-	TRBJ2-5	TGTGCCAGCACCCCGGGGTCCGGGCAAGAGACCCAGTACTTC	CASTPGSGQETQYF
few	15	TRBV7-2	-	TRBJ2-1	TGTGCCAGCAGCTCGGCGGGACAGTCCTACAATGAGCAGTTCTTC	CASSSAGQSYNEQFF
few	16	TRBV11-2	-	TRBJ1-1	TGTGCCACCTCGGTAGGTCAATACCCTCGAGGCACTGAAGCTTTCTTT	CATSVGQYPRGTEAFF
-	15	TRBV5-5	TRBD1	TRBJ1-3	TGTGCCAGCAGCTTGTGGACAGGGGCTGGAAACACCATATATTTT	CASSLWTGAGNTIYF
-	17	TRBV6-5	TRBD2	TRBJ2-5	TGTGCCAGCAGTCGGACTAGCGGGGGGGCCTCGCTAGAGACCCAGTACTTC	CASSRTSGGASLETQYF
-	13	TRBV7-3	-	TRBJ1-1	TGTGCCAGCAGCCCGGGGAGAGCCACTGAAGCTTTCTTT	CASSPGRATEAFF
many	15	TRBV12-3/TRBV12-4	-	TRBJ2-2	TGTGCCAGCAGTTTATGGAGACGGGACACCGGGGAGCTGTTTTTT	CASSLWRRDTGELFF
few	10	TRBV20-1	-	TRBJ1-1	TGCAGTGCTAGGGCGAGTGAAGCTTTCTTT	CSARASEAFF
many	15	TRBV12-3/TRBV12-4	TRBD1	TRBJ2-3	TGTGCCAGCAGTCGGACAGGGGGCGGAACAGATACGCAGTATTTT	CASSRTGGGTDTQYF
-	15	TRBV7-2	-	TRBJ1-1	TGTGCCAGCAGCTTAAGCGGGGGCGGCTACACTGAAGCTTTCTTT	CASSLSGGGYTEAFF
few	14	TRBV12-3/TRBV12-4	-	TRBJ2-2	TGTGCCAGCAGTTTTCAGCGATACACCGGGGAGCTGTTTTTT	CASSFQRYTGELFF
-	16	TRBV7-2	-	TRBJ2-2	TGTGCCAGCAGCTCTTTAGGGGCCCAGAACACCGGGGAGCTGTTTTTT	CASSSLGAQNTGELFF
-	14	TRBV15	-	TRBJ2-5	TGTGCCACCAGCAGACAGGGATTCGTGGAGACCCAGTACTTC	CATSRQGFVETQYF
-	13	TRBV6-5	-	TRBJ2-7	TGTGCCAGCAGGGAGGCACTTATCTCCGAGCAGTACTTC	CASREALISEQYF
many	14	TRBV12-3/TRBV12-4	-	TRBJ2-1	TGTGCCAGCAGTTTCATGGTTTCCTACAATGAGCAGTTCTTC	CASSFMVSYNEQFF
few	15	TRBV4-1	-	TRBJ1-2	TGCGCCAGCAGCCCAAGGGGAGGGGCAGAGAAAGGCTACACCTTC	CASSPRGGAEKGYTF
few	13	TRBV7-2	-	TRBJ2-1	TGTGCCAGCAGCTCGACTAGAGACAATGAGCAGTTCTTC	CASSSTRDNEQFF
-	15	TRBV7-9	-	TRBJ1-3	TGTGCCAGCAGCTTGGGACCGCGCTCTGGAAACACCATATATTTT	CASSLGPRSGNTIYF
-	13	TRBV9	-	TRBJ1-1	TGTGCCAGCAGCGTAGACTTCAGGGGTACGACTTTCTTT	CASSVDFRGTTFF
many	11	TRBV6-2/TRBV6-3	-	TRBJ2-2	TGTGCCAGCAGTTACCCCGGGGAGCTGTTTTTT	CASSYPGELFF
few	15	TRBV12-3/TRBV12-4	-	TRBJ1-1	TGTGCCAGCAGTCGAACCGGGGGTAGGGATCCTGGCGCTTTCTTT	CASSRTGGRDPGAFF
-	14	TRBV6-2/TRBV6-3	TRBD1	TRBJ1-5	TGTGCCAGCAGCTACAGGGGTACCAATCAGCCCCAGCATTTT	CASSYRGTNQPQHF